One and the same sample provided the 30 T cell receptor beta chains below, sequenced in a study of T cells in Graves' hyperthyroidism and ophthalmopathy. Amplification yielded TCR beta CDR3 regions, with RNA transcripts as the source. RT-PCR in the first round (using the HTBI primer set) targeted the TCR CDR3. TCRdb analysed the multiplex PCR reads with MiXCR anew, one entry per CDR3 protein. There are about 550,000 distinct CDR3 sequences in the sample; less than 25% occur only once, and about 26% lies in the top ten. Sample: blood. These receptor sequences come from a man aged 18 to 29 with Graves' hyperthyroidism.

This clonotype was recorded a few times. The chain links TRBV7-9 to TRBJ1-1, with D unclear. Trimming stripped 0 bases from V and 8 bases from J, with 7 bases between. The CDR3 consists of 12 residues. Germline V gene sequence: CDR1 SEHNR, CDR2 FQNEAQ (reference sequence). As DNA, the CDR3 is TGTGCCAGCAGCTTAGCAGTAGGGGAAGCTTTCTTT. The encoded protein is CASSLAVGEAFF.

This clonotype was found many times. J is TRBJ1-5 and V is TRBV2; unclear D gene. Germline V gives CDR1 SNHLY, CDR2 FYNNEI. This CDR3 region has 13 residues. With 4 bases removed from V and 3 bases from J, the gap between germline ends came to 7 bases. This chain's CDR3 is CASSGSNNQPQHF. The CDR3 DNA sequence: TGTGCCAGCAGTGGCAGCAACAATCAGCCCCAGCATTTT.

This chain uses TRBV3-1 with TRBJ1-3; D possibly corresponds to TRBD1 (5 bases). Trimming removed 5 bases from V and 4 bases from J, with 12 bases in between. Germline CDR1 is LGHDT and CDR2 is YNNKEL (reference sequence). The CDR3 runs to 14 residues. The CDR3 nucleotides read TGTGCCAGCAGCTCCCGGGACGGCGGAAACACCATATATTTT. Amino acid sequence: CASSSRDGGNTIYF.

This clonotype was found a few times. V usage is TRBV5-1 and J usage is TRBJ1-5, with 7 bases aligning to TRBD1. CDR1 SGHRS and CDR2 YFSETQ come from the germline V gene. This CDR3 has 15 residues. V trimming: 3 bases; J trimming: 3 bases; junction bases outside the gene matches: 6. The CDR3 is CASSSTTGTNQPQHF. The CDR3 DNA is TGCGCCAGCAGCTCTACGACAGGGACCAATCAGCCCCAGCATTTT.

In this sample, this clonotype turned up many times. This rearrangement joins TRBV12-3 or TRBV12-4 to TRBJ1-1; D is ambiguous. The CDR3 has 13 residues. Trimming pared 5 bases from V and 2 bases from J, leaving 9 bases between. CDR3 DNA sequence: TGTGCCAGCAGTACTCTCCGAAACACTGAAGCTTTCTTT. Its translation: CASSTLRNTEAFF.

This clonotype was detected many times. The rearrangement joins TRBV30 to TRBJ2-7; D assignment may be TRBD1 or TRBD2 (5 bases each). Germline V CDR1 and CDR2: GTSNPN, SVGIG (reference sequence). CDR3 length equals 13 residues. Trimming pared 2 bases from V and 2 bases from J, leaving 10 bases between. CDR3: CAWSTGTTYEQYF. In nucleotides, the CDR3 is TGTGCCTGGAGTACGGGGACGACCTACGAGCAGTACTTC.

This clonotype was recorded at least ten times. This sequence joins TRBV2 and TRBJ1-5, with 9 bases fitting TRBD1. Germline CDR1 is SNHLY and CDR2 is FYNNEI. The length of the CDR3 is 15 residues. Trimming removed 3 bases from V and 8 bases from J; junction bases left unmatched: 8. DNA for the CDR3: TGTGCCAGCAGTGACTCAACAGGGGGCCTCAAGCCCCAGCATTTT. This gives the protein CASSDSTGGLKPQHF.

The table lists this clonotype with many counts. The chain carries TRBV12-3 or TRBV12-4 and TRBJ1-2; D uncertain. The length of the CDR3 is 13 residues. V shed 2 bases and J shed 2 bases, with 6 bases lying between them. The CDR3 loop is CASSLKGNYGYTF. The CDR3 region has the DNA TGTGCCAGCAGTTTAAAAGGGAACTATGGCTACACCTTC.

Many counts were recorded for this clonotype. The junction does not match germline at one end; this may be a read error. The gene calls are TRBV30 and TRBJ2-5, with D tentatively TRBD2 (6 bases). This CDR3 contains 15 residues. Germline CDR1 reads GTSNPN; CDR2 reads SVGIG (reference sequence). CDR3 DNA: TGTGCCTGGAGTGGCCCCCCTAGTAGCGGACCGTACCGGGACTTC. This encodes CAWSGPPSSGPYRDF.

As regards this clonotype: Relative to the germline gene, one junction end is altered; a read error may explain this. The chain is built from TRBV6-1 and TRBJ1-1; TRBD1 might be the D (6 bases). In germline, CDR1 is MNHNS, CDR2 SASEGT. CDR3 length: 13 amino acids. In DNA, the CDR3 is TGTGCCAGCAGTGACAGGGGATGGACTGAAGCTCTCTTT. Residues: CASSDRGWTEALF.

This clonotype showed up many times. V gene TRBV12-3 or TRBV12-4 combines with J gene TRBJ2-7; D remains unclear. The CDR3 length is 13 residues. Trimming cost V 1 base and J 6 bases, with 10 bases left between them. CDR3 protein: CASSLVPEAEQYF. The CDR3 coding sequence is TGTGCCAGCAGTTTAGTCCCCGAGGCCGAGCAGTACTTC.

This clonotype was counted at least ten times. V and J are TRBV27 and TRBJ2-7; D might be TRBD1 (6 bases). Between the trimmed V and J ends, which lost 5 bases and 4 bases, there was a span of 15 bases. Germline V gives CDR1 MNHEY, CDR2 SMNVEV (reference sequence). This CDR3 has 14 residues. In nucleotides, the CDR3 is TGTGCCAGCAGTCCCAGGACAGAAGGATACGAGCAGTACTTC. Translation: CASSPRTEGYEQYF.

This clonotype was detected many times. J is TRBJ2-6 and V is TRBV28, with 11 bases identical to TRBD1. Trimming took 3 bases from V and 1 from J; bases not matched to a gene: 2. This CDR3 has 17 residues. Germline assignment: CDR1 MDHEN and CDR2 SYDVKM. As DNA, the CDR3 is TGTGCCAGCAGTTTTGGGGACAGGGGGTCTGGGGCCAACGTCCTGACTTTC. Translation gives CASSFGDRGSGANVLTF.

This clonotype was detected many times. The chain is built from TRBV19 and TRBJ2-2, with TRBD2 matching 11 bases. The length of the CDR3 is 16 residues. CDR1 and CDR2 from the germline V gene are LNHDA and SQIVND (reference sequence). V dropped 2 bases and J dropped 5; count of bases not matched to a gene: 4. The DNA of the CDR3 is TGTGCCAGTAGTATACAGGGACTAGCGGTAACCGGGGAGCTGTTTTTT. It translates to CASSIQGLAVTGELFF. Full variable domain (missing parts from reference TRBV19 and TRBJ2-2): DGGITQSPKYLFRKEGQNVTLSCEQNLNHDAMYWYRQDPGQGLRLIYYSQIVNDFQKGDIAEGYSVSREKKESFPLTVTSAQKNPTAFYLCASSIQGLAVTGELFFGEGSRLTVL.

This clonotype has at least ten counts. The chain has TRBV5-1 and TRBJ1-2, with D possibly TRBD1 on 6 matching bases. Germline V gene sequence: CDR1 SGHRS, CDR2 YFSETQ. V lost 3 bases, J lost 8 bases, and 20 bases lay in between. The CDR3 covers 15 residues. CDR3 protein: CASSSPTAGAGGYTF. Here the CDR3 DNA reads TGCGCCAGCAGCTCCCCGACAGCGGGGGCGGGAGGCTACACCTTC. Combining the CDR3 with reference TRBV5-1 and TRBJ1-2 gives the whole variable domain KAGVTQTPRYLIKTRGQQVTLSCSPISGHRSVSWYQQTPGQGLQFLFEYFSETQRNKGNFPGRFSGRQFSNSRSEMNVSTLELGDSALYLCASSSPTAGAGGYTFGSGTRLTVV.

This clonotype was picked up many times. The chain couples TRBV11-2 to TRBJ1-1, with 7 positions matching TRBD1. CDR1 SGHAT and CDR2 FQNNGV come from the germline V gene. The CDR3 totals 12 residues. J lost 10 bases, V lost 5 bases, and 7 bases had no gene match. This chain's CDR3 is CASSQGGPGAFF. The DNA for the CDR3 is TGTGCCAGCAGCCAGGGGGGTCCGGGAGCTTTCTTT.

At least ten counts were recorded for this clonotype. The rearrangement joins TRBV28 to TRBJ1-6; D gene ambiguous. Germline assignment: CDR1 MDHEN and CDR2 SYDVKM. CDR3 length: 12 amino acids. V was cut by 6 bases and J by 7 bases, with 7 bases left in between. The CDR3 reads CASSPPNSPLHF. CDR3 coding DNA: TGTGCCAGCAGCCCGCCGAATTCACCCCTCCACTTT.

The CDR3 sequence: CASNEFVRVADAFF. The CDR3 DNA follows: TGTGCCAGCAATGAATTTGTACGGGTAGCAGATGCTTTCTTT. V and J are TRBV12-3 or TRBV12-4 and TRBJ1-1; D is unclear. This CDR3 contains 14 residues. Trimming removed 7 bases from V and 11 bases from J, with 23 bases in between.

There are a few counts of this clonotype. V gene TRBV28 combines with J gene TRBJ1-1; no clear D. V dropped 6 bases and J dropped 1 base, with 12 bases sitting between them. Germline V gives CDR1 MDHEN, CDR2 SYDVKM. The CDR3 runs to 14 residues. The CDR3 loop is CASSRTAKNTEAFF. The CDR3 region has the DNA TGTGCCAGCAGCCGCACGGCAAAGAACACTGAAGCTTTCTTT.

This clonotype was seen at least ten times. The chain combines TRBV28 with TRBJ1-5; unclear D gene. The CDR3 is 16 residues long. Trimming removed 4 bases from V and 5 bases from J, with 18 bases in between. In germline, CDR1 is MDHEN, CDR2 SYDVKM. CDR3 loop: CASSSPRRETHQPQHF. Here the CDR3 DNA reads TGTGCCAGCAGTTCACCCAGACGGGAGACGCATCAGCCCCAGCATTTT.

Many counts were recorded for this clonotype. The junction does not match germline at one end; this may be a read error. This rearrangement joins TRBV6-1 to TRBJ1-2; 8 bases are a match to TRBD1. Germline V gene data show CDR1 as MNHNS and CDR2 as SASEGT. The CDR3 covers 11 residues. CDR3 DNA sequence: TGTGCCAGCAGTAAAGGGACAGGTATCTCCTTC. Encoded protein: CASSKGTGISF.

This clonotype turned up a few times. This rearrangement joins TRBV28 to TRBJ1-1; no definite D call. The CDR3 has 14 amino acids. V lost 11 bases and J lost 0, with 16 bases in between. CDR1 and CDR2 (germline): MDHEN, SYDVKM. CDR3 nucleotide sequence: TGTGCCGTCAATCCTGACACTATGAACACTGAAGCTTTCTTT. Its protein product is CAVNPDTMNTEAFF.

As for this clonotype: A read error may produce the germline difference seen at one junction end. The chain employs TRBV11-2 and TRBJ2-7, with TRBD2 as a possible D gene (5 bases). Germline loops: CDR1 SGHAT, CDR2 FQNNGV. This CDR3 is 14 amino acids long. The CDR3 region is CASSQVGRPYEQYF. CDR3 coding DNA: TGCGCTAGCAGCCAAGTAGGGCGCCCCTACGAGCAGTACTTC.

This clonotype showed up just a few times. The chain uses TRBV6-5 and TRBJ1-5; D perhaps matches TRBD1 (6 bases). The V gene lost 0 bases and the J gene lost 5 bases, with 8 bases spanning the gap. CDR1 and CDR2 (germline): MNHEY, SVGAGI. The CDR3 consists of 14 residues. In DNA form, the CDR3 reads TGTGCCAGCAGTTACTCGGGGGCGGATCAGCCCCAGCATTTT. Protein sequence: CASSYSGADQPQHF.

This clonotype appeared a single time. Possible read error: a much larger clone is one base away. The chain is built from TRBV2 and TRBJ1-2, with 9 nucleotides matching TRBD1. Germline V gene data show CDR1 as SNHLY and CDR2 as FYNNEI. CDR3 length equals 14 residues. J was trimmed by 8 bases and V by 7 bases; bases with no gene match: 11. The CDR3 sequence is CASNSGQGVGGYTF. The CDR3 DNA is TGTGCCAGCAATTCGGGACAGGGAGTGGGCGGCTACACCTTC. Together with reference TRBV2 and TRBJ1-2, the CDR3 gives the full variable domain: EPEVTQTPSHQVTQMGQEVILRCVPISNHLYFYWYRQILGQKVEFLVSFYNNEISEKSEIFDDQFSVERPDGSNFTLKIRSTKLEDSAMYFCASNSGQGVGGYTFGSGTRLTVV.

This clonotype occurred many times. The chain has TRBV20-1 and TRBJ1-5; D remains ambiguous. V dropped 0 bases and J dropped 2 bases, with 11 bases sitting between them. CDR1 DFQATT and CDR2 SNEGSKA come from the germline V gene (reference sequence). This CDR3 spans 15 amino acids. CDR3 sequence: CSARDPRLGNQPQHF. In DNA, the CDR3 is TGCAGTGCTAGAGATCCCAGGTTAGGCAATCAGCCCCAGCATTTT.

The chain carries TRBV6-1 and TRBJ2-7; 15 bases fit TRBD2. The V gene's germline CDR1 is MNHNS and CDR2 SASEGT. CDR3 length: 15 amino acids. J was trimmed by 6 bases and V by 4 bases; bases with no gene match: 4. CDR3 protein: CASSGPGLAGGEQYF. The CDR3 DNA follows: TGTGCCAGCAGTGGCCCGGGACTAGCGGGGGGCGAGCAGTACTTC.

This clonotype was picked up a small number of times. The rearrangement links TRBV29-1 to TRBJ1-2; 10 bases map to TRBD1. The J segment lost 8 bases and the V segment lost 4 bases, leaving 7 bases of the junction unmatched. The CDR3 loop spans 13 amino acids. The V gene's germline CDR1 is SQVTM and CDR2 ANQGSEA. CDR3 loop: CSVVLTGGAGYTF. CDR3 DNA: TGCAGCGTTGTTTTGACAGGGGGCGCCGGCTACACCTTC.

This clonotype has only one observation. The genes are TRBV6-2 or TRBV6-3 and TRBJ2-5; 8 bases map to TRBD2. Trimming at V came to 9 bases and at J to 0 bases, leaving 9 bases not matched to a gene. The CDR3 loop spans 15 amino acids. Germline CDR1 is MNHEY and CDR2 is SVGEGT. CDR3 DNA: TGTGCCAGTTTAGCGGGGCGCCAGTACCAAGAGACCCAGTACTTC. It is translated as CASLAGRQYQETQYF.

This clonotype appeared many times. The genes are TRBV6-1 and TRBJ1-5; TRBD1 aligns across 8 bases. V gave up 2 bases and J gave up 6 bases; unmatched junction bases: 9. The CDR3 runs 16 residues. Per germline, CDR1 MNHNS and CDR2 SASEGT. The CDR3, as DNA: TGTGCCAGCAGTGAATTTCTGACAGGGGCGAGTCAGCCCCAGCATTTT. It yields the protein CASSEFLTGASQPQHF.